This T cell receptor (beta chain) derives from a study of blood T cell repertoires in COVID-19. The CDR3 totals 14 residues. Trimming stripped 5 bases from V and 2 bases from J, with 10 bases between. Looked up from germline, CDR1 is SNHLY and CDR2 is FYNNEI. Authors' methods: Quantification of nucleated cells was approximated via reference gene primer amplification. Generated by immunoSEQ multiplex PCR, the TCRdb table keeps only in-frame clones and is missing some. Clone size and the V and J calls come from that table; the DNA yielded D and trimming. The sample lists around 200,000 clones; 87% were seen once.

The chain links TRBV2 to TRBJ2-1; weak D call: TRBD1 (6 bases). The TCR comes from a woman under 30 who had recovered from COVID-19. The sample taken for sequencing was peripheral blood. The CDR3 reads CASSPGTTYNEQFF. The CDR3 coding sequence is TGTGCCAGCAGTCCCGGGACAACCTACAATGAGCAGTTCTTC.